The TCR beta chain described here comes from a study of blood T cell repertoires in COVID-19. Turning to the study itself: T cells, B-cell-depleted T cells, or PBMCs provided the cDNA or gDNA that served as material.

Germline CDR1 MNHEY, CDR2 SVGAGI. The CDR3 covers 15 residues. Trimming removed 2 bases at V and 4 bases at J, with 9 bases between. Source study methods: The authors estimated nucleated cell counts from reference gene primer amplification. The repertoire was sequenced with immunoSEQ multiplex PCR; TCRdb's copy has only in-frame clones and lacks some. V and J calls and clone size come straight from that table; D and trimming were deduced from the DNA. The table has more than 140,000 clones, 75% to 85% seen once. The rearrangement joins TRBV6-5 to TRBJ1-6; the D is unclear. Sequences were obtained from peripheral blood. The clonotype originates from a woman aged 45-65 years in a cohort sampled during active or convalescent COVID-19. The CDR3 nucleotides are TGTGCCAGCAGTTACGAGGGCGGTTATAATTCACCCCTCCACTTT. Translating it yields CASSYEGGYNSPLHF.